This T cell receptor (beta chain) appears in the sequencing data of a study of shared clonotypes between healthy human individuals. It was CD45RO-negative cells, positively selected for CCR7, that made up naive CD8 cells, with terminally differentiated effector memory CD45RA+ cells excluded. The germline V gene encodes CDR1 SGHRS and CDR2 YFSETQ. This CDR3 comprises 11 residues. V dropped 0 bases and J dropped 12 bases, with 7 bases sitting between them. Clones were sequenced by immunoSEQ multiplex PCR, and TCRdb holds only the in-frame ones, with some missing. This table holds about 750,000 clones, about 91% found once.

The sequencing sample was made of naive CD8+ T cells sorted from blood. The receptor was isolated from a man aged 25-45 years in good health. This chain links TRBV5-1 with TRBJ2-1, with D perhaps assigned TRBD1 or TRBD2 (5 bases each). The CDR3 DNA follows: TGCGCCAGCAGCTTGGGGGACGCGCAGTTCTTC. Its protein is CASSLGDAQFF. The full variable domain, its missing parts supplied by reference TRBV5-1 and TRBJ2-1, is KAGVTQTPRYLIKTRGQQVTLSCSPISGHRSVSWYQQTPGQGLQFLFEYFSETQRNKGNFPGRFSGRQFSNSRSEMNVSTLELGDSALYLCASSLGDAQFFGPGTRLTVL.